One and the same sample provided the 3 T cell receptor beta chains below, sequenced in a study of CD8 T cells in Susac syndrome. Reverse transcription used about 0.45 to 1 ug RNA and random hexamers. TCRdb re-called the immunoSEQ multiplex PCR reads with MiXCR, one entry per CDR3 protein. The repertoire has about 84,000 distinct CDR3 sequences, roughly 93% of them found once; the top ten carry 0.25% to 0.4%. Sequenced input: CD8+ T cells from PBMCs. These TCRs come from a human donor in good health.

The table lists this clonotype with a count of one. The rearrangement uses TRBV20-1 and TRBJ2-2; TRBD1 might be the D (7 bases). The V gene's germline CDR1 is DFQATT and CDR2 SNEGSKA (reference sequence). Trimming removed 6 bases from V and 5 bases from J, with 13 bases in between. This CDR3 region has 13 residues. CDR3 protein: CSAGGGVTGELFF. As DNA, the CDR3 is TGCAGTGCAGGGGGCGGGGTAACCGGGGAGCTGTTTTTT.

This rearrangement joins TRBV29-1 to TRBJ2-7; D is unresolved. Germline assignment: CDR1 SQVTM and CDR2 ANQGSEA. Trimming shortened V by 5 bases and J by 2 bases, and 10 bases separated the two germline ends. This CDR3 spans 12 amino acids. The DNA for the CDR3 is TGCAGCGTTTCGGATTTAACCTACGAGCAGTACTTC. Protein sequence: CSVSDLTYEQYF.

The gene calls are TRBV7-9 and TRBJ2-3, with TRBD2 matching over 9 bases. This CDR3 spans 15 amino acids. V lost 7 bases to trimming and J lost 2 bases; unmatched junction nucleotides: 7. Germline V gene lookup returns CDR1 SEHNR and CDR2 FQNEAQ (reference sequence). The CDR3 bases are TGTGCCAGCACCCCTAGCGGGATTTCCACAGATACGCAGTATTTT. Its translation: CASTPSGISTDTQYF.